This T cell receptor beta chain was captured in a study of T-cell memory formation after mild COVID-19. On the study more broadly: Among the donors, TCR clusters were largely specific to each donor.

CDR3 length: 17 residues. Trimming took 5 bases from V and 0 from J, leaving 17 bases between them. 5'RACE primed from the constant segment yielded TCR alpha and TCR beta cDNA libraries bearing sample barcodes and UMIs. One entry per CDR3 protein results from TCRdb running MiXCR on the 5' RACE reads. The sample contains roughly 240,000 distinct CDR3 sequences, 16% of which appear only once. Sample: PBMCs or a T cell subset sorted from them (not recorded which). This chain links TRBV12-3 or TRBV12-4 with TRBJ1-3, with D hard to call. The sequence was collected from a young man who had mild COVID-19 (a few samples of this study predate the infection). Cell type and time point are not known. The CDR3 DNA reads TGTGCCAGCAGTCGGCCTGTAGCCCGATTCTCTGGAAACACCATATATTTT. It yields the protein CASSRPVARFSGNTIYF.